Detailed here is one T cell receptor beta chain. The record originates from a study of cytomegalovirus exposure and HLA in healthy donors. Data came from immunoSEQ multiplex PCR; TCRdb stores just in-frame clones and leaves some out. The table includes 150,000 to 200,000 clones, 84% detected once. The germline V gene encodes CDR1 SQVTM and CDR2 ANQGSEA. The CDR3 length is 16 residues. Trimming removed 7 bases from V and 1 base from J; junction bases left unmatched: 10. The sequencing input was PBMCs. The sequence was collected from a man aged 25 to 40 in good health and CMV-seropositive. The chain employs TRBV29-1 and TRBJ2-1; TRBD2 matches at 10 bases. CDR3: CSGLGPSGGSYNEQFF. For the CDR3, the DNA is TGCAGCGGTTTAGGGCCTAGCGGGGGATCCTACAATGAGCAGTTCTTC.